This T cell receptor (beta chain) originates from a study of T cell responses to AZD1222 COVID-19 vaccine. The CDR3 length is 16 residues. V lost 4 bases to trimming and J lost 5 bases, with 16 bases between them. Germline values: CDR1 SGHNT, CDR2 YYREEE (reference sequence). The method was immunoSEQ multiplex PCR; TCRdb's version includes in-frame clones alone and lacks a portion of them. Found here are approximately 120,000 clones, 70% to 90% of them singletons; the top ten hold roughly 5.2%. A remark on this clone: No antigen is known for it.

Study-level results: Once two AZD1222 doses were given, Spike-specific TCR breadth and depth went up. The donor cohort was predominantly white British with a female majority, and clonal diversity may have been underestimated. Across the whole spike, CD4 TCRs peaked at regions 160-218 and 743-854. No repertoire was sampled before or during the peak T cell response, only after it.

The sample was peripheral blood, taken 28 days after the second AZD1222 dose. The chain joins TRBV5-4 to TRBJ1-6, with D possibly TRBD1 on 5 matching bases. The TCR sequence derives from an adult who received the AZD1222 COVID-19 vaccine. The CDR3 DNA sequence: TGTGCCAGCAGCGACCTCCCAGGGTCCCATAATTCACCCCTCCACTTT. Protein product: CASSDLPGSHNSPLHF.